The entry that follows covers one T cell receptor (beta chain) sequence. The clone's antigen remains unknown. Base qualities were left out, and no much larger clone turns up one base away. This record belongs to a study of cytomegalovirus exposure and HLA in healthy donors (dated by TCRdb to the late 2010s). With respect to the entire study: An earlier analysis of more than 550 of the donors reported approximately 280 Gb of sequence data and around 110 million unique TCR beta sequences obtained from around 180 million T cells. An early release that covered about 600 HLA-typed donors contained around 300 gigabases of sequencing data and 75 million to 100 million unique TCR sequences. Of the approximately 400 genotyped donors, around 81% fell in the genetic ancestry cluster associated with self-reported Caucasian donors. The aim of the study was to test whether cataloging public T cell receptors could identify signatures of past pathogen exposure. The T cell repertoires of under 750 subjects were profiled by immunosequencing and related to cytomegalovirus serostatus. In addition to the first cohort of 650 to 800 subjects, a separate validation cohort of approximately 130 different subjects was used. To predict cytomegalovirus infection status, the study combined high-throughput TCR immunosequencing, statistical association of individual TCRs with disease status, and machine learning. A later analysis re-analyzed previously published TCR beta repertoires from about 600 donors and added high-resolution HLA genotyping to study TCR occurrence patterns. The later analysis used no new phenotypic data to find candidate immune exposures, relying instead on TCR beta sequences and their occurrence across donors. In an earlier analysis of 500 to 650 of the donors, high-throughput TCR beta sequencing was used to judge whether each TCR beta V gene segment behaved as functional or pseudogenic. Donor age, sex, ethnicity and CMV serostatus were compiled together with the repertoire data. Genome-wide SNP genotypes for about 65% of the roughly 670 donors were used in a later genetic analysis, which treated that subset as a discovery cohort. All discovery cohort repertoires had been generated on a single sequencing platform. HLA typing covered class I and class II loci at four-digit resolution. The number of donors typed differed by locus, with about 629-640 for A, B, C, DRB1 and DQB1, over 500 for DQA1, 600 to 610 for DPA1, and approximately 470 for DPB1. Four or five DR-DQ haplotypes were handled as single units for association and clustering because linkage in the cohort was strong. Among about 390 genotyped donors of the cohort, an average of around 240,000 unique TCR beta nucleotide sequences were sequenced per donor, roughly 20% of them non-productive.

In total, approximately 690 healthy bone marrow donors made up the cohort. At the time of sampling, every cohort member was nominally healthy, though immune exposures that went unrecorded were likely present. The donor tested CMV seronegative and was one of the 352 seronegative cohort members. Each donor provided a peripheral blood sample, and peripheral blood mononuclear cells were used for TCR beta sequencing. The Qiagen DNeasy Blood Extraction Kit was used to extract genomic DNA from the blood cell samples. The cysteine opens and the phenylalanine closes a CDR3 of 17 amino acids. Only the CDR3 DNA is retained, 51 bases long and in frame from the first base. In the germline V gene, CDR1 corresponds to SNHLY and CDR2 to FYNNEI. Compared with germline, V lacks 6 bases and J lacks 10 bases; bases without a gene match: 14. Study-wide findings and limitations: In a later analysis, the rate of TCR association differed among HLA loci, with DRB1 alleles having the most associated TCRs and HLA-C alleles having the fewest. A later analysis found that HLA-associated TCR beta chains were more clonally expanded and had lower generation probabilities than equally common non-associated chains. HLA typing was unavailable for some donors at each locus, so association tests used only the typed subset. Specific HLA alleles were associated with over 15,000 TCR beta sequences at a false discovery rate of 0.05 in a later analysis. A cluster of highly shared sequence variants was judged likely to be a technical artifact of the sequencing pipeline. According to the authors, the approach could potentially be generalized to other disease states and immunological phenotypes. For the cohort, immune exposure information was limited to CMV serostatus. Assigning TCR associations to individual alleles was difficult when HLA alleles, especially DR and DQ, strongly co-occurred. While some public TCRs were present in many individuals, most TCR sequences turned up only very rarely across donors. Correlated functional status among segregating V segments might reflect linkage disequilibrium, but an unknown experimental factor could not be ruled out. An association between a missense DCLRE1C variant and V-gene and J-gene trimming of TCR beta chains was found in a later genetic analysis and replicated in an independent cohort. According to a later analysis, parvovirus B19, influenza, CMV and Epstein-Barr virus appeared linked to several top co-occurrence clusters. Because counts were too low, some 17 rarely observed V segments, including chromosome 9 orphons, were left out of the earlier analysis of over 550 of the donors. The classifier was reported to diagnose cytomegalovirus status with high specificity and sensitivity in both the original and validation cohorts. Sequencing depth was assumed to be roughly uniform across donors in the presence/absence analyses, though that assumption may not hold. The 87-base-pair reads could not distinguish some IMGT-functional V segments, including TRBV6-2 and TRBV6-3, so those segments were excluded. According to a later analysis, most CMV-associated TCR beta chains appeared to be HLA-restricted, and the HLA associations seemed to be driven largely by CMV exposure. A total of 150 or so TCR beta chains were listed by the study as associated with cytomegalovirus. This cohort had only TCR beta chains sequenced, and the lack of alpha or paired-chain data limited which features could be detected. A further reported finding was that TCR beta sequences accurately predicted the HLA-A and HLA-B alleles for most subjects in the first cohort. In an earlier analysis of 587 of the donors, most TCR beta V segments appeared in productive rearrangements about 90% or about 30% of the time, broadly matching IMGT annotations. Three of the identified cytomegalovirus-associated TCR beta chains were confirmed in vitro to be specific for cytomegalovirus antigens. According to a later genetic analysis, donors in an Asian-associated ancestry cluster had fewer N-insertions in productive TCRs than the roughly 670-donor mean.

Receptors were amplified or captured by the immunoSEQ multiplex PCR assay. For the multiplex PCR, a mixture combining 60 forward primers for TCR Vbeta segments and 13 reverse primers for TCR Jbeta segments was used. Amplification of the CDR3 region of rearranged TCR beta genes was performed with a multiplex PCR assay on genomic DNA. Amplified TCR beta libraries were sequenced as 87-base-pair reads on the Illumina HiSeq System. In the paper's pipeline: In a later analysis, tens of millions of unique TCR beta chains were counted across the roughly 610 repertoires, and roughly 11 million of these chains were shared by at least two donors. To remove PCR and sequencing errors, raw reads were error-corrected and collapsed into unique sequences using a nearest-neighbor algorithm that merged closely related sequences. To assign V, D and J gene segments, CDR3 sequences were aligned to IMGT reference sequences. For a sequence to be retained, a match of at least six nucleotides was required to both a V gene segment and a J gene segment. Rearrangements were classified as productive when the CDR3 lacked stop codons and remained in frame with V and J, and all other rearrangements were classified as non-productive. CDR3 was defined by IMGT convention, running from the second conserved V-encoded cysteine to the conserved J-encoded phenylalanine. In an earlier analysis of roughly 610 of the donors, sequences lacking an unambiguous match to a single V gene segment were excluded. In an earlier analysis of a few hundred of the donors, V segments were called functional above 56.7% productive rearrangements and were called segregating when the between-donor standard deviation exceeded 5%. A statistical classification framework was built for diagnosing cytomegalovirus status from the catalog of TCR beta chain sequences. In a later analysis, TCR nucleotide sequences were compared against IMGT/GENE-DB human TR gene sequences so that V and J genes could be assigned. In a later analysis, CDR3 sequences and most-parsimonious VDJ recombination scenarios were assigned using the TCRdist pipeline. In a later analysis, each TCR beta chain was defined by its CDR3 amino acid sequence together with its V-gene family, and reads without a unique V-gene family were excluded. A later analysis removed 592 highly shared, low-generation-probability nucleotide sequences to deal with suspected cross-contamination and a sequencing artifact. In a later analysis, a clonal expansion index for each public chain was calculated from normalized within-repertoire ranks of inferred template counts. A later analysis computed generation probabilities with a VDJ recombination model fitted to out-of-frame rearrangements, and checked the results against IGoR. In a later analysis, hypergeometric tests were used to score TCR-TCR, TCR-HLA and TCR-CMV co-occurrence, with a repertoire-size bias correction applied to TCR pairs. False discovery rates were estimated in a later analysis by permuting HLA or CMV assignments 20 times. In a later analysis, co-occurring TCRs were grouped with DBSCAN, and TCRdist sequence similarity was added when clustering was performed within HLA-allele-positive subsets. Repertoires with fewer than 30,000 or more than 120,000 public chains, plus five repertoires with anomalous nucleotide sharing, were excluded from co-occurrence clustering. In TCRdb, the immuneACCESS table is reduced to in-frame sequences with V and J assigned. These tables do not hold every clone; where another copy was compared, an unresolved V gene accounts for under half, and the others remain unexplained. V, J and clone size were drawn from that table, and D and trimming were deduced from the DNA. Present in this sample are about 180,000 clones, roughly 80% of which were seen just once. The leading ten clones occupy approximately 0.51% of the sample.

This clonotype was sampled from a woman aged 45-65 years in good health and CMV-seronegative. The V gene is TRBV2 and the J gene is TRBJ2-2, and TRBD2 matches 13 of the central bases. The specimen was PBMCs. In nucleotides, the sequence is TGTGCCAGCAGGGAGTCCGGGACTAGCGGGGCCTGGGAGGAGCTGTTTTTT. Translation gives CASRESGTSGAWEELFF.